This T cell receptor beta chain was identified during a study of T-cell memory formation after mild COVID-19. Findings and limits, study-wide: Pre-infection memory already had some responding clones, implying cross-reactive memory joined. Contracting clones from day 15 to 85 showed balanced CD4/CD8; later expanders favored CD4+. Shrinking CD4+ clones resided mostly in CM and EM, and CD8+ ones in EMRA.

This CDR3 is built from 12 residues. The V end lost 3 bases, the J end lost 3 bases, and 8 bases lay between the germline ends. Germline V gives CDR1 SQVTM, CDR2 ANQGSEA. As concerns this clonotype: Its antigen is currently unknown.

5'RACE with constant-segment primers built TCRalpha and TCRbeta cDNA libraries with UMIs. MiXCR was run by TCRdb on the 5' RACE reads, yielding one entry per CDR3 protein. The data hold about 610,000 distinct CDR3 sequences, with 15% to 20% observed a single time. The sequence was collected from an adult woman who had mild COVID-19 (a few samples of this study predate the infection). Cell type and time point are not known. The sequenced sample consisted of PBMCs or a T cell subset sorted from them (not recorded which). This chain joins TRBV29-1 and TRBJ2-5, with D possibly being TRBD1 or TRBD2 (6 bases each). The CDR3 region is CSVERGEETQYF. Here the CDR3 DNA reads TGCAGCGTTGAGAGGGGGGAAGAGACCCAGTACTTC.